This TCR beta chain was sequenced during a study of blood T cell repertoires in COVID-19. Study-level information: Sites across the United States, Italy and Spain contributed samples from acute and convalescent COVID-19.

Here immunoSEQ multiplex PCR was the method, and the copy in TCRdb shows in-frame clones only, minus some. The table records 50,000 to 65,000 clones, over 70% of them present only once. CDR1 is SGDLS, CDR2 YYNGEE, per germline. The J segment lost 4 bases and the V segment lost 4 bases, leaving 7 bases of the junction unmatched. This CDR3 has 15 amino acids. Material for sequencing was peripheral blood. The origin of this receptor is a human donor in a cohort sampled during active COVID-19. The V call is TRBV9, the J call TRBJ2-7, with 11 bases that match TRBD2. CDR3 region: CASSPFSGGEYEQYF. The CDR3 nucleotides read TGTGCCAGCAGCCCTTTTAGCGGGGGGGAATACGAGCAGTACTTC. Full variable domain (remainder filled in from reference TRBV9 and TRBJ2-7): DSGVTQTPKHLITATGQRVTLRCSPRSGDLSVYWYQQSLDQGLQFLIQYYNGEERAKGNILERFSAQQFPDLHSELNLSSLELGDSALYFCASSPFSGGEYEQYFGPGTRLTVT.